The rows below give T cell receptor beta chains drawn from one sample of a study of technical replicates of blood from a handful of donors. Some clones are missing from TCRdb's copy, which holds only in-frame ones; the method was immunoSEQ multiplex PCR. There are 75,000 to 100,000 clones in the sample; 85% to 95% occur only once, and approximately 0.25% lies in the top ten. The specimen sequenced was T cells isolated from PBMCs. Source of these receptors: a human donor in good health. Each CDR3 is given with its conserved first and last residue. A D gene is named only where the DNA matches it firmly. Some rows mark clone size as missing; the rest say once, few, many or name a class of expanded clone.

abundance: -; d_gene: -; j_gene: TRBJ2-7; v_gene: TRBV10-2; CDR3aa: CASSTLGASSYEQYF; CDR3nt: TGCGCCAGCAGCACGCTGGGGGCTAGCTCCTACGAGCAGTACTTC
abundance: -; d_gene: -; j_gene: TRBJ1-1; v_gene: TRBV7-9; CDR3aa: CASSSSLSTEAFF; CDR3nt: TGTGCCAGCAGTTCCTCGTTGAGCACTGAAGCTTTCTTT
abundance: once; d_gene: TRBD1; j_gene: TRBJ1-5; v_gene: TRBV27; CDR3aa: CASSATGGQPQHF; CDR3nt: TGTGCCAGCAGTGCAACAGGGGGGCAGCCCCAGCATTTT
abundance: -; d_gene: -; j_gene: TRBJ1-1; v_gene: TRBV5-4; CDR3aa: CASSLAGDTEAFF; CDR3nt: TGTGCCAGCAGCTTGGCCGGGGACACTGAAGCTTTCTTT
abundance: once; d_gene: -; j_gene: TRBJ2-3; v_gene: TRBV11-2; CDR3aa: CASTLPTCALSTDTQYF; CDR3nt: TGTGCCAGCACACTCCCCACTTGTGCGCTTAGCACAGATACGCAGTATTTT
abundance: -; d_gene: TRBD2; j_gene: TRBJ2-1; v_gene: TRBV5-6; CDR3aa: CASSPATSGRITYNEQFF; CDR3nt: TGTGCCAGCAGCCCAGCGACTAGCGGGAGAATAACCTACAATGAGCAGTTCTTC
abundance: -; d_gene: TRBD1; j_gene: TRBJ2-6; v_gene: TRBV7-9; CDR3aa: CAITGQGASGANVLTF; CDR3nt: TGTGCCATTACGGGACAGGGGGCCTCTGGGGCCAACGTCCTGACTTTC
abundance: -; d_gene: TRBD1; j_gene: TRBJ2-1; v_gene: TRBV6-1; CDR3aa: CASSDWDRPLNEQFF; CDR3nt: TGTGCCAGCAGTGACTGGGACAGGCCTCTCAATGAGCAGTTCTTC
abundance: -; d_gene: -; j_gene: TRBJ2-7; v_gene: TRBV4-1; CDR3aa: CASQGGKNEQYF; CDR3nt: TGCGCCAGCCAGGGTGGGAAGAACGAGCAGTACTTC
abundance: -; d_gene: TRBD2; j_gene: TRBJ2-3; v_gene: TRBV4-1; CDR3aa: CASSQREGTDTQYF; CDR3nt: TGCGCCAGCAGCCAGCGGGAGGGCACAGATACGCAGTATTTT
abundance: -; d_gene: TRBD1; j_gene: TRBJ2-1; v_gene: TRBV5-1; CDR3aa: CASSLDAGQARSEQFF; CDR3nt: TGCGCCAGCAGCTTGGATGCAGGACAGGCTCGGAGTGAGCAGTTCTTC
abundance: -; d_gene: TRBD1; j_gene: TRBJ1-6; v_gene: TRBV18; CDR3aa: CASSQGGDSPLHF; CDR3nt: TGTGCCAGCTCGCAGGGGGGAGATTCACCCCTCCACTTT
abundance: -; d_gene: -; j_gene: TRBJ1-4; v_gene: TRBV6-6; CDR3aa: CASYRKYEKLFF; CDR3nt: TGTGCCAGTTACAGGAAGTATGAAAAACTGTTTTTT
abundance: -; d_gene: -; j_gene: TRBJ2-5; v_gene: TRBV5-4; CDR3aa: CASRRDSQETQYF; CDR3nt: TGTGCCAGCAGACGAGACAGTCAAGAGACCCAGTACTTC
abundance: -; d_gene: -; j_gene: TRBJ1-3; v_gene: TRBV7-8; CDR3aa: CASSFSATGIGNTIYF; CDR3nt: TGTGCCAGCAGCTTTTCTGCTACAGGGATTGGAAACACCATATATTTT
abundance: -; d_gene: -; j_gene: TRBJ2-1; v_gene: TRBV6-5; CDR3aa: CASSYGTTSYNEQFF; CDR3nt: TGTGCCAGCAGTTACGGGACAACCTCCTACAATGAGCAGTTCTTC
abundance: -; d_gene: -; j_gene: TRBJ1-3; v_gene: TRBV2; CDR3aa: CATAGDSGNTIYF; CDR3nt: TGTGCCACTGCAGGGGACTCTGGAAACACCATATATTTT
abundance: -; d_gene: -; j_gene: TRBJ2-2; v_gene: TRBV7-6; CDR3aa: CASSFGVGENTGELFF; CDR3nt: TGTGCCAGCAGCTTTGGAGTAGGAGAGAACACCGGGGAGCTGTTTTTT
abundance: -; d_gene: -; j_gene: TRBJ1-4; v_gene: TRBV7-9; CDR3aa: CASSRTVGGNEKLFF; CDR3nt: TGTGCCAGCAGCCGCACGGTGGGAGGGAATGAAAAACTGTTTTTT
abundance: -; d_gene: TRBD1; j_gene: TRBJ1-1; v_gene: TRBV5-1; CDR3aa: CASSPDRGWNTEAFF; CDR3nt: TGCGCCAGCAGCCCGGACAGGGGGTGGAACACTGAAGCTTTCTTT
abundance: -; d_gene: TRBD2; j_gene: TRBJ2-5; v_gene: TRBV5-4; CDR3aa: CASSDVAGGLQETQYF; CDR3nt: TGTGCCAGCAGCGATGTAGCGGGGGGCCTCCAAGAGACCCAGTACTTC
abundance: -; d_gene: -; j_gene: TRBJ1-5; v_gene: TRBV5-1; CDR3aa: CASSLIGEGQPQHF; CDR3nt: TGCGCCAGCAGCTTGATCGGGGAGGGTCAGCCCCAGCATTTT
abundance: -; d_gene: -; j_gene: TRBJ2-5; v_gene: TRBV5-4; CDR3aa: CASSLYQETQYF; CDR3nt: TGTGCCAGCAGCCTGTACCAAGAGACCCAGTACTTC
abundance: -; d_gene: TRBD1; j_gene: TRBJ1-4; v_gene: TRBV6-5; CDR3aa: CASKRDRVWEKLFF; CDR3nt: TGTGCCAGCAAACGGGACAGGGTTTGGGAAAAACTGTTTTTT
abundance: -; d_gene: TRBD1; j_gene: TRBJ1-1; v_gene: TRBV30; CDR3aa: CAWTGDRGPAEAFF; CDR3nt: TGTGCCTGGACTGGGGACAGGGGGCCCGCTGAAGCTTTCTTT
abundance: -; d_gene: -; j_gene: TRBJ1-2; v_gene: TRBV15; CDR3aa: CATSRKGYTDYGYTF; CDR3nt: TGTGCCACCAGCAGAAAGGGGTATACGGACTATGGCTACACCTTC
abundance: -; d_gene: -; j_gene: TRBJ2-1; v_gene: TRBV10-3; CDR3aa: CAISSGTRSSGEQFF; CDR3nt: TGTGCCATCAGTTCAGGGACTCGTTCTTCTGGTGAGCAGTTCTTC
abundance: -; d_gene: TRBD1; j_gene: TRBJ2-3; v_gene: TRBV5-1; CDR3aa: CASSLRGQGPDTQYF; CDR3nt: TGCGCCAGCAGCTTGAGGGGACAGGGTCCAGATACGCAGTATTTT
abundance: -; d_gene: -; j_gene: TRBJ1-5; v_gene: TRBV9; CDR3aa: CASSVGGNSNQPQHF; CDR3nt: TGTGCCAGCAGCGTGGGGGGGAATAGCAATCAGCCCCAGCATTTT
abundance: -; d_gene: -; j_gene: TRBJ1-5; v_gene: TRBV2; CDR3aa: CASRGPSGESSNQPQHF; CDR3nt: TGTGCCAGCAGGGGCCCTAGCGGGGAATCAAGCAATCAGCCCCAGCATTTT
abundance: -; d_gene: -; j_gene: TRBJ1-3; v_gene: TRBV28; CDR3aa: CASSLTTGAASGNTIYF; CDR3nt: TGTGCCAGCAGTTTAACAACTGGGGCGGCCTCTGGAAACACCATATATTTT
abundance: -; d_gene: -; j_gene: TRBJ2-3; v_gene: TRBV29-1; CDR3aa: CSVGWQVQFDTQYF; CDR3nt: TGCAGCGTTGGTTGGCAGGTCCAATTCGATACGCAGTATTTT
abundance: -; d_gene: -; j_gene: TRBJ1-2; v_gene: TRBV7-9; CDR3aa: CASSSGKGLDSSLIYGYTF; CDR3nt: TGTGCCAGCAGCTCAGGGAAGGGTCTTGACTCCTCATTGATCTATGGCTACACCTTC
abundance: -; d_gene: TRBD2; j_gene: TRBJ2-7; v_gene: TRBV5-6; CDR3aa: CASSLGLGSYEQYF; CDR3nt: TGTGCCAGCAGCTTAGGACTAGGCTCCTACGAGCAGTACTTC
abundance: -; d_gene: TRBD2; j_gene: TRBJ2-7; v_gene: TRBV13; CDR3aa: CASSYGLAGETYEQYF; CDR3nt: TGTGCCAGCAGCTACGGACTAGCGGGGGAGACCTACGAGCAGTACTTC
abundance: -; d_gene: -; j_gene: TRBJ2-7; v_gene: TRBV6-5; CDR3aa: CASSSLAGPYEQYF; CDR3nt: TGTGCCAGCAGCTCTCTAGCTGGGCCCTACGAGCAGTACTTC
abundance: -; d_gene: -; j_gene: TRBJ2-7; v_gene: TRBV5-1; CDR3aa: CASSLVTAGSYEQYF; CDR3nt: TGCGCCAGCAGCTTGGTTACTGCCGGTTCCTACGAGCAGTACTTC
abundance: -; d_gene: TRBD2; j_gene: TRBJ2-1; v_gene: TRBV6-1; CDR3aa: CASSVGLAASNNEQFF; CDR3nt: TGTGCCAGCAGTGTAGGGCTAGCGGCTTCTAACAATGAGCAGTTCTTC
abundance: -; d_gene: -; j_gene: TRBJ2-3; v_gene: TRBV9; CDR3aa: CASSVVSGSTDTQYF; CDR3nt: TGTGCCAGCAGCGTAGTATCCGGTAGCACAGATACGCAGTATTTT
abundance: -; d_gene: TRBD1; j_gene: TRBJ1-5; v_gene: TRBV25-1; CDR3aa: CAAGAGGPCQPQHF; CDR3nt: TGTGCGGCAGGGGCAGGGGGCCCGTGTCAGCCCCAGCATTTT
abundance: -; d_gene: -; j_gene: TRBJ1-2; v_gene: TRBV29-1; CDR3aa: CSVEKTGYGYTF; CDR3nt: TGCAGCGTTGAGAAGACAGGATATGGCTACACCTTC
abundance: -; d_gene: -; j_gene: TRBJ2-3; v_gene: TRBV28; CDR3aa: CAITDTFSTDTQYF; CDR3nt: TGTGCCATCACGGACACCTTTAGCACAGATACGCAGTATTTT
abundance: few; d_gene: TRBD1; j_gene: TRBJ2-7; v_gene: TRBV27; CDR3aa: CASSLWPGGSYEQYF; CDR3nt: TGTGCCAGCAGTTTATGGCCAGGGGGAAGCTACGAGCAGTACTTC
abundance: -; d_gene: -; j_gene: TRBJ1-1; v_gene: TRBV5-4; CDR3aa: CASSSIVGSPKNTEAFF; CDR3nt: TGTGCCAGCAGCTCAATCGTTGGGAGCCCGAAGAACACTGAAGCTTTCTTT
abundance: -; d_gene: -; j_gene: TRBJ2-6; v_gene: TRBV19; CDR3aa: CASSMRTATGANVLTF; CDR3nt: TGTGCCAGTAGTATGAGGACAGCCACTGGGGCCAACGTCCTGACTTTC
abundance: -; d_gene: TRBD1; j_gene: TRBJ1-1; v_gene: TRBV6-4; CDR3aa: CASSDSGAGTGIRTEAFF; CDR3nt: TGTGCCAGCAGTGACTCGGGGGCCGGGACAGGGATTCGTACTGAAGCTTTCTTT
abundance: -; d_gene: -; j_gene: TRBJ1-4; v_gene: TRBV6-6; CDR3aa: CASSMTTGSGEKLFF; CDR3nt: TGTGCCAGCAGTATGACCACAGGGTCAGGGGAAAAACTGTTTTTT
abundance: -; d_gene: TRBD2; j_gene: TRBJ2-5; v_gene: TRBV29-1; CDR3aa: CSAPRPGLAGAVETQYF; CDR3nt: TGCAGCGCTCCCCGACCGGGACTAGCGGGGGCGGTGGAGACCCAGTACTTC
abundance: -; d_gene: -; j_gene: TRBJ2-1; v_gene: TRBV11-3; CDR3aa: CASSFSTYNEQFF; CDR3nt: TGTGCCAGCAGCTTTTCCACCTACAATGAGCAGTTCTTC
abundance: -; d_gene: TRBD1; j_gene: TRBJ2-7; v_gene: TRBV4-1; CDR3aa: CASSQDRQGIYEQYF; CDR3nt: TGCGCCAGCAGCCAAGATCGACAGGGAATCTACGAGCAGTACTTC
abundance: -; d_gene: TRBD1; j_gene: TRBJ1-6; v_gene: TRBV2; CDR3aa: CASTNPWTGVDSPLHF; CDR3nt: TGTGCCAGCACGAATCCCTGGACAGGGGTGGATTCACCCCTCCACTTT
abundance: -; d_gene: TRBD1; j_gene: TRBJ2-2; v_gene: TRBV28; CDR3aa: CASSAPGQGSGELFF; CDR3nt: TGTGCCAGCAGTGCGCCGGGACAGGGGTCCGGGGAGCTGTTTTTT
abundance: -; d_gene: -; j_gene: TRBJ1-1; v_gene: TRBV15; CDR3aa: CATSAANTEAFF; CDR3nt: TGTGCCACCAGTGCGGCGAACACTGAAGCTTTCTTT
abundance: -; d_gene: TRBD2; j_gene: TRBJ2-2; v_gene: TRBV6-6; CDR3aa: CASSNSGWEGELFF; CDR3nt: TGTGCCAGCAGTAATAGCGGGTGGGAGGGGGAGCTGTTTTTT
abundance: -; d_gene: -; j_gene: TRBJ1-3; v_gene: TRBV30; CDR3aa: CAWSVRVSSGNTIYF; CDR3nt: TGTGCCTGGAGTGTGAGGGTCAGCTCTGGAAACACCATATATTTT
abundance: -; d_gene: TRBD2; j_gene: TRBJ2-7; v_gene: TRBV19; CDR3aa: CASSVLAGAYEQYF; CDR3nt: TGTGCCAGTAGTGTCCTAGCGGGAGCCTACGAGCAGTACTTC
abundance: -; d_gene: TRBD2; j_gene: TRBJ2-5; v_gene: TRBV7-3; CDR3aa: CASSLAGLSNTQYF; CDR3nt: TGTGCCAGCAGCTTAGCGGGACTATCCAATACCCAGTACTTC
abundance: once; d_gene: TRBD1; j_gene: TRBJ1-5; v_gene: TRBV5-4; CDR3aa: CASSLDRGQPQHF; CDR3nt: TGTGCCAGCAGCCTCGACAGGGGGCAGCCCCAGCATTTT
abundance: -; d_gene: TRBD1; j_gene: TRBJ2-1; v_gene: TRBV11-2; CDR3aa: CASSLGTGRHEQFF; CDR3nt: TGTGCCAGCAGCTTAGGGACAGGGAGACATGAGCAGTTCTTC
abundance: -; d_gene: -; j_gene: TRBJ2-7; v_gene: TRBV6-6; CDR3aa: CASSQSGLPYEQYF; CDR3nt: TGTGCCAGCAGTCAAAGCGGGTTACCCTACGAGCAGTACTTC